One TCR beta chain is described in this entry. This record comes from a study of technical replicates of blood from a few donors. Germline V lookup: CDR1 SGHAT, CDR2 FQNNGV. This CDR3 spans 14 amino acids. The V end was cut by 2 bases, the J end by 2 bases, with 9 bases between. Sequenced by immunoSEQ multiplex PCR; TCRdb stores in-frame clones only, minus some. The table records around 50,000 clones, roughly 95% of them present only once. This TCR was sampled from a human donor in good health. What was sequenced was T cells isolated from PBMCs. The chain has TRBV11-2 and TRBJ1-1; no firm D call. The CDR3 DNA sequence: TGTGCCAGCAGCTTACGTGGGCAAAACACTGAAGCTTTCTTT. Its translation: CASSLRGQNTEAFF.